One sample yielded the 20 T cell receptor beta chains listed below, sequenced in a study of regulatory dendritic cells for organ transplantation. The method was immunoSEQ multiplex PCR; TCRdb's version includes in-frame clones alone and lacks a portion of them. Of some 7,800 clones listed, about 67% were seen once; the top ten hold about 3.5%. CFSE-labeled sorted T cells met regulatory or mature dendritic cells for 5 days. Antigens for these TCRs are unknown. The specimen sequenced was memory CD4+ T cells from blood cultured with dendritic cells. Regarding subset: CD45RO+ memory T cells. The receptors come from a human donor in good health.

CDR3 DNA sequence: TGTGCCAGCAGTGAAAGAAGCGGGGGAGGGGAGACCCAGTACTTC. Translating gives CASSERSGGGETQYF. This sequence joins TRBV2 and TRBJ2-5; TRBD2 matches at 8 bases. The CDR3 spans 15 residues. From germline, CDR1 is SNHLY and CDR2 FYNNEI. Trimming removed 2 bases from V and 5 bases from J; junction bases left unmatched: 7.

The CDR3 here is CASMRQKGDYGYTF. CDR3 DNA: TGTGCCAGCATGCGACAGAAGGGTGACTATGGCTACACCTTC. J is TRBJ1-2 and V is TRBV2; D perhaps matches TRBD1 (5 bases). Looked up from germline, CDR1 is SNHLY and CDR2 is FYNNEI. The CDR3 spans 14 residues. With 7 bases removed from V and 3 bases from J, the gap between germline ends came to 15 bases.

The chain employs TRBV12-5 and TRBJ1-6, with a tentative D call TRBD1 (6 bases). There are 14 residues in the CDR3. The germline V gene encodes CDR1 LGHNT and CDR2 FRNRAP. Trimming cost V 5 bases and J 6 bases, with 11 bases left between them. CDR3 nucleotide sequence: TGTGCTAGTGGTCGGACAGTACCTAATTCACCCCTCCACTTT. Translating it yields CASGRTVPNSPLHF.

The chain is built from TRBV2 and TRBJ2-7; TRBD2 might be the D (6 bases). CDR3 size: 17 residues. CDR1 is SNHLY, CDR2 FYNNEI, per germline. V dropped 1 base and J dropped 2 bases, with 18 bases sitting between them. The CDR3 DNA follows: TGTGCCAGCAGTGAAGTTGAGACGGAGTGGGGGGCCTACGAGCAGTACTTC. Protein sequence: CASSEVETEWGAYEQYF. Full variable domain (remainder filled in from reference TRBV2 and TRBJ2-7): EPEVTQTPSHQVTQMGQEVILRCVPISNHLYFYWYRQILGQKVEFLVSFYNNEISEKSEIFDDQFSVERPDGSNFTLKIRSTKLEDSAMYFCASSEVETEWGAYEQYFGPGTRLTVT.

The chain uses TRBV5-1 and TRBJ2-5, with unresolved D. The CDR3 totals 12 residues. Germline CDR1 is SGHRS and CDR2 is YFSETQ. Trimming shortened V by 0 bases and J by 5 bases, and 5 bases separated the two germline ends. CDR3 in DNA: TGCGCCAGCAGCTTGGTCCGGGAGACCCAGTACTTC. This codes for CASSLVRETQYF.

The rearrangement joins TRBV9 to TRBJ2-2, with 11 bases fitting TRBD2. This CDR3 has 16 amino acids. Germline trimming cut 5 bases from V and 2 bases from J; bases unmatched to any gene: 5. The germline V gene has CDR1 SGDLS and CDR2 YYNGEE. CDR3 sequence reads: CASSVGTSGNTGELFF. In DNA form, the CDR3 reads TGTGCCAGCAGTGTGGGGACTAGCGGAAACACCGGGGAGCTGTTTTTT.

The chain recombines TRBV7-2 with TRBJ1-2; D is possibly TRBD1 (5 bases). Trimming pared 2 bases from V and 0 bases from J, leaving 13 bases between. The length of the CDR3 is 16 residues. CDR1 is SGHTA and CDR2 is FQGNSA in the germline V gene. The CDR3 bases are TGTGCCAGCAGCTTATCCCGACAGACCTCTAACTATGGCTACACCTTC. Translation: CASSLSRQTSNYGYTF.

The chain joins TRBV6-5 to TRBJ1-1; 7 bases line up with TRBD1. This CDR3 is built from 15 residues. After removal of 6 bases from V and 3 bases from J, the junction contained 10 bases not matched to a gene. Germline CDR1 is MNHEY and CDR2 is SVGAGI. The CDR3 DNA sequence: TGTGCCAGCAGAAGAATTGGACAGGCTGACACTGAAGCTTTCTTT. This gives the protein CASRRIGQADTEAFF.

To note about this clone: One junction end disagrees with the germline gene, perhaps due to a read error. J is TRBJ2-3 and V is TRBV4-2, with a tentative D call TRBD2 (6 bases). The CDR3 length is 16 residues. Germline V gene sequence: CDR1 LGHNA, CDR2 YNFKEQ. Here the CDR3 reads CASRQGDGGLGDTQYF. As DNA, the CDR3 is TGTGCCAGCAGACAAGGGGATGGGGGACTGGGAGATACGCAGTATTTT.

This rearrangement joins TRBV7-8 to TRBJ2-3; D is possibly TRBD1 (5 bases). The V end was cut by 5 bases, the J end by 3 bases, with 21 bases between. Germline V lookup: CDR1 SGHVS, CDR2 FQNEAQ. This CDR3 spans 17 amino acids. The CDR3 is CASSELFVGAGTDTQYF. The CDR3 region has the DNA TGTGCCAGCAGCGAACTTTTCGTAGGGGCTGGGACAGATACGCAGTATTTT.

The chain recombines TRBV19 with TRBJ1-1, with D perhaps matching TRBD1 (6 bases). Looked up from germline, CDR1 is LNHDA and CDR2 is SQIVND (reference sequence). V lost 6 bases, J lost 1 base, and 21 bases lay in between. The CDR3 consists of 17 residues. CDR3 residues: CASSTRQYGRGNTEAFF. The CDR3 DNA reads as TGTGCCAGTAGCACTAGACAGTACGGCAGGGGGAACACTGAAGCTTTCTTT. The whole variable domain, remainder taken from reference TRBV19 and TRBJ1-1, is DGGITQSPKYLFRKEGQNVTLSCEQNLNHDAMYWYRQDPGQGLRLIYYSQIVNDFQKGDIAEGYSVSREKKESFPLTVTSAQKNPTAFYLCASSTRQYGRGNTEAFFGQGTRLTVV.

As for this clone: Mismatch with germline at one junction end may stem from a read error. This chain uses TRBV7-7 with TRBJ2-1; tentatively, D is TRBD1 (7 bases). CDR1 is SSHAT, CDR2 FNYEAQ, per germline (reference sequence). This CDR3 has 15 amino acids. The DNA for the CDR3 is TGTGCTAGCAGCCTCCAGGGGGGCCCCCTCAATGAGCAGTTCTTC. Translating it yields CASSLQGGPLNEQFF.

This clone came up a few times. The chain uses TRBV18 and TRBJ2-5; 7 bases are shared with TRBD1. The germline CDR1 and CDR2 sequences are KGHSH and LQKENI. The junction had 10 bases not matched to a gene; V was cut back by 4 bases and J by 5 bases. The CDR3 is 15 amino acids. CDR3 residues: CASSRLQGIGETQYF. The CDR3 nucleotides read TGTGCCAGCTCACGGTTACAGGGGATCGGGGAGACCCAGTACTTC.

The J gene is TRBJ1-5, the V gene TRBV5-6; D perhaps matches TRBD1 (6 bases). Germline values: CDR1 SGHDT, CDR2 YYEEEE. The V end was cut by 4 bases, the J end by 6 bases, with 17 bases between. CDR3 size: 15 residues. The CDR3: CASSLTTGSAQPQHF. In nucleotides, the CDR3 is TGTGCCAGCAGCCTCACCACAGGGTCCGCTCAGCCCCAGCATTTT. Combining the CDR3 with reference TRBV5-6 and TRBJ1-5 gives the whole variable domain DAGVTQSPTHLIKTRGQQVTLRCSPKSGHDTVSWYQQALGQGPQFIFQYYEEEERQRGNFPDRFSGHQFPNYSSELNVNALLLGDSALYLCASSLTTGSAQPQHFGDGTRLSIL.

A word on this clone: This sample includes further DNA sequences coding for the same CDR3. The chain joins TRBV7-2 to TRBJ2-1; D perhaps matches TRBD2 (6 bases). CDR3 length: 14 amino acids. Trimming shortened V by 4 bases and J by 4 bases, and 11 bases separated the two germline ends. Germline CDR1 reads SGHTA; CDR2 reads FQGNSA. The chain's CDR3 is CASSSPGRYNEQFF. CDR3 DNA: TGTGCCAGCAGCTCCCCGGGGAGGTACAATGAGCAGTTCTTC.

CDR3 in amino acids: CASSFTQETEAFF. CDR3 sequence (DNA): TGTGCCAGCAGCTTTACACAGGAAACTGAAGCTTTCTTT. The chain is built from TRBV7-9 and TRBJ1-1; the D gene is possibly TRBD1 (5 bases). Germline V gene data show CDR1 as SEHNR and CDR2 as FQNEAQ (reference sequence). The CDR3 totals 13 residues. V dropped 3 bases and J dropped 5 bases, with 10 bases sitting between them.

The rearrangement uses TRBV6-1 and TRBJ1-3, with D perhaps TRBD1 (5 bases). The CDR3 is 14 amino acids. The germline gives CDR1 MNHNS, CDR2 SASEGT. V lost 2 bases, J lost 4 bases, and 9 bases lay in between. The CDR3 nucleotides read TGTGCCAGCAGTGAATTCGGGGGAGGAAACACCATATATTTT. Amino acid sequence: CASSEFGGGNTIYF.

The chain recombines TRBV5-1 with TRBJ2-1; 10 positions match TRBD2. Germline V gene lookup returns CDR1 SGHRS and CDR2 YFSETQ. V lost 5 bases and J lost 9; bases outside the gene matches: 17. There are 17 residues in the CDR3. The CDR3 DNA reads as TGCGCCAGCAGTCTCGGGACTTTAGCGGGGGGCCGTTCTGAGCAGTTCTTC. It encodes CASSLGTLAGGRSEQFF. Based on the CDR3 plus reference TRBV5-1 and TRBJ2-1, the full variable domain is KAGVTQTPRYLIKTRGQQVTLSCSPISGHRSVSWYQQTPGQGLQFLFEYFSETQRNKGNFPGRFSGRQFSNSRSEMNVSTLELGDSALYLCASSLGTLAGGRSEQFFGPGTRLTVL.

The chain links TRBV6-5 to TRBJ2-3; D gene ambiguous. Germline assignment: CDR1 MNHEY and CDR2 SVGAGI. This CDR3 region has 14 residues. V lost 6 bases to trimming and J lost 5 bases, with 15 bases between them. Here the CDR3 reads CASRGGYQVDTQYF. The CDR3 DNA reads as TGTGCCAGCAGGGGTGGCTACCAGGTAGATACGCAGTATTTT.

The V gene is TRBV6-5, the J gene TRBJ1-5; D gene uncertain. This CDR3 spans 12 amino acids. The germline CDR1 and CDR2 sequences are MNHEY and SVGAGI. V was trimmed by 10 bases and J by 0 bases, leaving 7 bases between them. The CDR3 is CATYSSNQPQHF. CDR3 coding DNA: TGTGCCACCTACAGTAGCAATCAGCCCCAGCATTTT.